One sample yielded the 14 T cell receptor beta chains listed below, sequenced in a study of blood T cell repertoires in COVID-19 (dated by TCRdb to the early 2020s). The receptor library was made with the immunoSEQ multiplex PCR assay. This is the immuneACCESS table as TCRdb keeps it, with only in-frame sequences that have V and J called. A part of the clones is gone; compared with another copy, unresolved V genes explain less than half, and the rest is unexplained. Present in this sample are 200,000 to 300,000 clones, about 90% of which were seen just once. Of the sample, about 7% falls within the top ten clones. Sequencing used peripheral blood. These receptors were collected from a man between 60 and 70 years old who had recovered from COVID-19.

The CDR3: CASSPPGDTQYF. The DNA for the CDR3 is TGTGCCAGCAGCCCGCCCGGGGATACGCAGTATTTT. The chain has TRBV7-9 and TRBJ2-3; D uncertain. The V end lost 5 bases, the J end lost 6 bases, and 9 bases lay between the germline ends. This CDR3 comprises 12 residues. Germline V gene lookup returns CDR1 SEHNR and CDR2 FQNEAQ (reference sequence).

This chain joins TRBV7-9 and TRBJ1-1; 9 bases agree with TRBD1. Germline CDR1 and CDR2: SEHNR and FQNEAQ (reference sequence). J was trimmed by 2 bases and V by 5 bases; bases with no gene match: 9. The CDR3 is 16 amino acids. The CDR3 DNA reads TGTGCCAGCAGCCAAAAGCCGGGACAGGGTAACACTGAAGCTTTCTTT. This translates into CASSQKPGQGNTEAFF.

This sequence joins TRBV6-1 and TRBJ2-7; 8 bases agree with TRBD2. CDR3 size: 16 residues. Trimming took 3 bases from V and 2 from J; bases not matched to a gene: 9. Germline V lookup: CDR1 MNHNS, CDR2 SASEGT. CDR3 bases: TGTGCCAGCAGTGATTTTGAAAGCGGGGGTCCCTACGAGCAGTACTTC. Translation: CASSDFESGGPYEQYF.

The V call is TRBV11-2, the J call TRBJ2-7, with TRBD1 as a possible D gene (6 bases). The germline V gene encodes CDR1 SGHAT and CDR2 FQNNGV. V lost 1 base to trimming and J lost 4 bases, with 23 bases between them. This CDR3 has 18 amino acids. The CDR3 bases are TGTGCCAGCAGCTTAGTCAGCCGGGACATCGCTTTGGGTTACGAGCAGTACTTC. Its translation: CASSLVSRDIALGYEQYF.

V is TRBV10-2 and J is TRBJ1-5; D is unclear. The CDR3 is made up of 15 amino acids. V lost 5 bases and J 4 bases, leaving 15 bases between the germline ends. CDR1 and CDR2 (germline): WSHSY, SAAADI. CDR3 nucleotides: TGCGCCAGCAGTCATGGTACAACCTCAAATCAGCCCCAGCATTTT. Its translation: CASSHGTTSNQPQHF.

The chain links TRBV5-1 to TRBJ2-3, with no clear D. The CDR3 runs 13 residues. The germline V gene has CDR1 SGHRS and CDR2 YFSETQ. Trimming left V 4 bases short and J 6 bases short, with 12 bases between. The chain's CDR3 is CASSPTQRDTQYF. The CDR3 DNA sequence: TGCGCCAGCAGCCCTACGCAGAGGGATACGCAGTATTTT.

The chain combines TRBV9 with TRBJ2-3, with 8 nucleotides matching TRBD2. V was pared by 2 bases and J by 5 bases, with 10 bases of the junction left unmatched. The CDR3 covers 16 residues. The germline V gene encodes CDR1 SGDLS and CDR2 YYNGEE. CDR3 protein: CASSVIGGAAGDTQYF. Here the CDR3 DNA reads TGTGCCAGCAGCGTGATCGGGGGGGCCGCGGGAGATACGCAGTATTTT.

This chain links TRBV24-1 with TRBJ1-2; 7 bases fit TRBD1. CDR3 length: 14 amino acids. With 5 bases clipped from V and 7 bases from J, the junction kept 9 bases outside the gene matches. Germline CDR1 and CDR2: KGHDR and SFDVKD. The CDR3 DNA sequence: TGTGCCACCAGTGGAGAGACAGGGTTTGGTGGCTACACCTTC. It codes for CATSGETGFGGYTF.

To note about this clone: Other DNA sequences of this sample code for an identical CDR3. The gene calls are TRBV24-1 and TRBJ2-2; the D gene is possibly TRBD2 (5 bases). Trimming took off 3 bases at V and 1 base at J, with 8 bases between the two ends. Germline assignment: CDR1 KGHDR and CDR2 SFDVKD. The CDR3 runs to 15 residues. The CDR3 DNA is TGTGCCACCAGTGATCGTACTAGGAACACCGGGGAGCTGTTTTTT. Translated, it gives CATSDRTRNTGELFF.

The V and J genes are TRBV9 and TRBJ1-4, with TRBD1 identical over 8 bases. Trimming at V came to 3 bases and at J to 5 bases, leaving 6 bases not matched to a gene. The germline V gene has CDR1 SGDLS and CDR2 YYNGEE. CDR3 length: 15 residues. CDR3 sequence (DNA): TGTGCCAGCAGCGAGGGACAGGTCGAGAATGAAAAACTGTTTTTT. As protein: CASSEGQVENEKLFF. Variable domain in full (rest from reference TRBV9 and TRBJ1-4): DSGVTQTPKHLITATGQRVTLRCSPRSGDLSVYWYQQSLDQGLQFLIQYYNGEERAKGNILERFSAQQFPDLHSELNLSSLELGDSALYFCASSEGQVENEKLFFGSGTQLSVL.

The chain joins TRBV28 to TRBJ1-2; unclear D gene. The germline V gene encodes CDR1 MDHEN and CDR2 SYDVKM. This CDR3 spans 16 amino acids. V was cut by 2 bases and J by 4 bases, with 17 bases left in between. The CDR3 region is CASSLPQDFTFYGYTF. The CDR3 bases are TGTGCCAGCAGTTTACCCCAGGACTTTACCTTCTATGGCTACACCTTC.

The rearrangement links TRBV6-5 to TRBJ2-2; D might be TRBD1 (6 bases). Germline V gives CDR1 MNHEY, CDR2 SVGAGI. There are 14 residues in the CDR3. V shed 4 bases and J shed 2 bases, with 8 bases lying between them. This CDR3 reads CASSLGANTGELFF. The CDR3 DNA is TGTGCCAGCAGTTTGGGGGCCAACACCGGGGAGCTGTTTTTT.

The CDR3 sequence is CASSPGSSYNEQFF. The CDR3 bases are TGTGCCAGCTCACCAGGGAGCTCCTACAATGAGCAGTTCTTC. V usage is TRBV18 and J usage is TRBJ2-1, with D possibly being TRBD2 (5 bases). Germline-derived CDR1 and CDR2 are KGHSH and LQKENI. V gave up 2 bases and J gave up 0 bases, with 5 bases separating them. The CDR3 is 14 residues long.

The CDR3 here is CASSPSPGPYEQYF. In nucleotides, the CDR3 is TGTGCCAGCAGCCCAAGTCCAGGTCCCTACGAGCAGTACTTC. The chain links TRBV14 to TRBJ2-7; D is uncertain. V shed 4 bases and J shed 2 bases, with 12 bases lying between them. The germline gives CDR1 SGHDN, CDR2 FVKESK. The CDR3 consists of 14 residues.